This T cell receptor beta chain was identified during a study of shared clonotypes between healthy human individuals. Study outcomes and limitations: Sampling covered blood only; tissue repertoires likely differ.

On this clone itself: Antigen: not known.

The authors' processing: ImmunoSEQ output lacked quality scores and full-length reads, limiting matched filtering. The method was immunoSEQ multiplex PCR; TCRdb's version includes in-frame clones alone and lacks a portion of them. The V and J calls and the clone size are those of that table, but D and trimming were determined from the DNA. The sample consists of roughly 500,000 clones, roughly 78% of them appearing once. Only Caucasian adults living in Nashville, Tennessee made up the donor group. The CDR3 totals 14 residues. CDR1 SGHRS and CDR2 YFSETQ come from the germline V gene. Deletions cut 3 bases from V and 3 bases from J, with 11 bases between.

This chain links TRBV5-1 with TRBJ2-3; tentatively, D is TRBD2 (5 bases). This sequence was found in a woman aged 40 to 50 in good health. Some clones in this sample may be carry-over from other donors' samples. The sequencing input was PBMCs. The CDR3 coding sequence is TGCGCCAGCAGCTCCGGGGTGGGTACAGATACGCAGTATTTT. It translates to CASSSGVGTDTQYF.